This T cell receptor beta chain was retrieved from a study of T cells after yellow fever vaccination. This clonotype was detected only a few times. The target antigen is unknown. The germline V gene has CDR1 LNHDA and CDR2 SQIVND (reference sequence). V lost 2 bases and J lost 6; bases outside the gene matches: 8. The CDR3 contains 15 residues. Notes on the study in general: The secondary response was weaker but peaked faster, day 5 versus 15.

For TCR, cDNA came from 5'RACE template switching, which added a universal primer site and UMIs. TCRdb redid the calling of the 5' RACE reads with MiXCR, one entry per CDR3 protein. In the table there are over 110,000 distinct CDR3 sequences, less than 9.5% of which are singletons. Sequences were derived from CD4+ T cells sorted from PBMCs, sampled 5 days after the yellow fever booster vaccination. This receptor was identified in a man aged 30 to 39 who received the YFV17D yellow fever vaccine. The chain employs TRBV19 and TRBJ2-7, with 9 bases matching TRBD2. The CDR3 loop reads CASSIISGRSGEQYF. CDR3 bases: TGTGCCAGTAGTATAATCAGCGGGAGGTCTGGCGAGCAGTACTTC.